The 2 T cell receptor beta chains below all came from one sample that was sequenced in a study of OX40 agonist ivuxolimab in advanced cancers. Method: immunoSEQ multiplex PCR; TCRdb's copy keeps in-frame clones and lacks some. In the table there are 65,000 to 90,000 clones, 85% to 90% of which are singletons. The sequences come from CD4+ or CD8+ T cells sorted from blood, collected in a trial of the OX40 agonist ivuxolimab. The receptor source for this set is an adult with an advanced solid tumor such as melanoma, head and neck, liver or kidney cancer.

The genes are TRBV19 and TRBJ1-1, with D unresolved. Between the trimmed V and J ends, which lost 6 bases and 1 base, there was a span of 9 bases. This CDR3 has 13 residues. CDR1 is LNHDA and CDR2 is SQIVND in the germline V gene (reference sequence). In DNA form, the CDR3 reads TGTGCCAGTAGCAATTCACAGAACACTGAAGCTTTCTTT. Translation gives CASSNSQNTEAFF.

The rearrangement joins TRBV5-1 to TRBJ2-7; D is perhaps TRBD1 (6 bases). The V gene lost 2 bases and the J gene lost 7 bases, with 19 bases spanning the gap. CDR3 size: 15 residues. From germline, CDR1 is SGHRS and CDR2 YFSETQ. CDR3 DNA: TGCGCCAGCAGCTTATTCGGACAGACGTCTACAGAGCAGTACTTC. Amino acid sequence: CASSLFGQTSTEQYF.